These T cell receptor beta chains were read from a single sample in a study of cytotoxic CD8 clonotypes in ibrutinib-treated CLL. Measured with immunoSEQ multiplex PCR; TCRdb has only the in-frame clones, and not every one. The table records 300,000 to 400,000 clones, 67% of them present only once. The sequences come from PBMCs, collected after 36 months of ibrutinib treatment. The receptors here all came from a human donor with chronic lymphocytic leukemia. Each CDR3 is given with its conserved first and last residue. D genes are given only for firm matches. Some rows have no size entry. The others give once, few or many, or a class for an expanded clone.

j_gene: TRBJ2-1; v_gene: TRBV10-2; d_gene: TRBD1; abundance: NA; len: 12; CDR3aa: CASMLRDSEQFF; CDR3nt: TGCGCCAGCATGCTCCGGGACAGCGAGCAGTTCTTC
j_gene: TRBJ2-3; v_gene: TRBV2; d_gene: NA; abundance: NA; len: 14; CDR3aa: CASSETGLWDTQYF; CDR3nt: TGTGCCAGCAGTGAAACAGGGCTCTGGGATACGCAGTATTTT
j_gene: TRBJ2-3; v_gene: TRBV7-2; d_gene: NA; abundance: NA; len: 14; CDR3aa: CASSPWGYTDTQYF; CDR3nt: TGTGCCAGCAGCCCCTGGGGGTACACAGATACGCAGTATTTT
j_gene: TRBJ1-2; v_gene: TRBV5-1; d_gene: TRBD1; abundance: few; len: 16; CDR3aa: CASSINRGGFEYGYTF; CDR3nt: TGCGCCAGCAGCATCAACAGGGGCGGGTTTGAGTATGGCTACACCTTC
j_gene: TRBJ2-1; v_gene: TRBV2; d_gene: NA; abundance: NA; len: 13; CDR3aa: CASLGGSYNEQFF; CDR3nt: TGTGCCAGCCTGGGAGGTTCCTACAATGAGCAGTTCTTC
j_gene: TRBJ1-4; v_gene: TRBV19; d_gene: NA; abundance: few; len: 15; CDR3aa: CASSMRYSTSEKLFF; CDR3nt: TGTGCCAGTAGTATGAGGTACTCAACTAGTGAAAAACTGTTTTTT
j_gene: TRBJ2-3; v_gene: TRBV6-5; d_gene: TRBD2; abundance: NA; len: 15; CDR3aa: CASSRTSGHTDTQYF; CDR3nt: TGTGCCAGCAGTCGGACTAGCGGACACACAGATACGCAGTATTTT
j_gene: TRBJ2-1; v_gene: TRBV7-9; d_gene: NA; abundance: once; len: 16; CDR3aa: CASSLAVVTRHNEQFF; CDR3nt: TGTGCCAGCAGCTTAGCGGTCGTGACAAGACACAATGAGCAGTTCTTC
j_gene: TRBJ2-1; v_gene: TRBV18; d_gene: TRBD2; abundance: NA; len: 16; CDR3aa: CASSPIGTRGVNEQFF; CDR3nt: TGTGCCAGCTCACCAATTGGGACTAGGGGGGTCAATGAGCAGTTCTTC
j_gene: TRBJ1-5; v_gene: TRBV6-4; d_gene: NA; abundance: NA; len: 13; CDR3aa: CASSEGIGQPQHF; CDR3nt: TGTGCCAGCAGTGAAGGGATCGGTCAGCCCCAGCATTTT
j_gene: TRBJ2-3; v_gene: TRBV29-1; d_gene: NA; abundance: NA; len: 12; CDR3aa: CSPHPETDTQYF; CDR3nt: TGCAGCCCCCACCCCGAGACAGATACGCAGTATTTT
j_gene: TRBJ2-3; v_gene: TRBV29-1; d_gene: NA; abundance: NA; len: 13; CDR3aa: CSVPRDSTDTQYF; CDR3nt: TGCAGCGTTCCCCGGGACAGCACAGATACGCAGTATTTT
j_gene: TRBJ2-7; v_gene: TRBV5-1; d_gene: TRBD1; abundance: few; len: 16; CDR3aa: CASSLGAGGILDEQYF; CDR3nt: TGCGCCAGCAGCTTGGGTGCAGGGGGTATTTTGGACGAGCAGTACTTC
j_gene: TRBJ2-1; v_gene: TRBV11-2; d_gene: TRBD2; abundance: NA; len: 16; CDR3aa: CASSLIAAGLGNEQFF; CDR3nt: TGTGCCAGCAGCTTGATTGCAGCGGGACTAGGCAATGAGCAGTTCTTC
j_gene: TRBJ2-3; v_gene: TRBV4-1; d_gene: NA; abundance: NA; len: 15; CDR3aa: CASSQIGAGRDTQYF; CDR3nt: TGCGCCAGCAGCCAAATCGGTGCGGGAAGGGATACGCAGTATTTT
j_gene: TRBJ2-7; v_gene: TRBV18; d_gene: TRBD1; abundance: once; len: 11; CDR3aa: CASSSGQGPYF; CDR3nt: TGTGCCAGCTCATCCGGACAGGGCCCGTACTTC
j_gene: TRBJ2-6; v_gene: TRBV10-3; d_gene: NA; abundance: few; len: 17; CDR3aa: CAISEPDSYSGANVLTF; CDR3nt: TGTGCCATCAGTGAGCCGGACAGCTACTCTGGGGCCAACGTCCTGACTTTC
j_gene: TRBJ2-2; v_gene: TRBV7-6; d_gene: NA; abundance: NA; len: 14; CDR3aa: CASSLTGNTGELFF; CDR3nt: TGTGCCAGCAGCTTGACAGGGAACACCGGGGAGCTGTTTTTT
j_gene: TRBJ1-2; v_gene: TRBV27; d_gene: TRBD1; abundance: few; len: 15; CDR3aa: CASNTRMGQSYGYTF; CDR3nt: TGTGCCAGCAACACCCGAATGGGACAGTCCTATGGCTACACCTTC
j_gene: TRBJ2-3; v_gene: TRBV19; d_gene: NA; abundance: once; len: 13; CDR3aa: CASSMRGSNTQYF; CDR3nt: TGTGCCAGTAGTATGCGAGGGTCGAATACGCAGTATTTT
j_gene: TRBJ2-6; v_gene: TRBV10-3; d_gene: TRBD1; abundance: NA; len: 15; CDR3aa: CAISSGGSGANVLTF; CDR3nt: TGTGCCATCAGTTCAGGGGGCTCTGGGGCCAACGTCCTGACTTTC
j_gene: TRBJ2-7; v_gene: TRBV7-8; d_gene: NA; abundance: NA; len: 12; CDR3aa: CASSPGSYEQYF; CDR3nt: TGTGCCAGCAGCCCCGGGTCCTACGAGCAGTACTTC
j_gene: TRBJ2-2; v_gene: TRBV29-1; d_gene: NA; abundance: NA; len: 15; CDR3aa: CSVAGSGENTGELFF; CDR3nt: TGCAGCGTTGCAGGCAGCGGTGAGAACACCGGGGAGCTGTTTTTT
j_gene: TRBJ1-1; v_gene: TRBV27; d_gene: NA; abundance: NA; len: 12; CDR3aa: CASSSVGTEAFF; CDR3nt: TGTGCCAGCAGTTCCGTTGGCACTGAAGCTTTCTTT
j_gene: TRBJ2-1; v_gene: TRBV5-1; d_gene: NA; abundance: NA; len: 14; CDR3aa: CASSLVQGGNEQFF; CDR3nt: TGCGCCAGCAGCTTGGTACAGGGTGGCAATGAGCAGTTCTTC
j_gene: TRBJ1-2; v_gene: TRBV9; d_gene: NA; abundance: NA; len: 13; CDR3aa: CASTQGINYGYTF; CDR3nt: TGTGCCAGTACTCAGGGAATTAACTATGGCTACACCTTC
j_gene: TRBJ2-6; v_gene: TRBV13; d_gene: NA; abundance: NA; len: 15; CDR3aa: CASRDRGSGANVLTF; CDR3nt: TGTGCCAGCAGGGACCGGGGTTCTGGGGCCAACGTCCTGACTTTC
j_gene: TRBJ1-2; v_gene: TRBV29-1; d_gene: TRBD1; abundance: few; len: 15; CDR3aa: CSVEEGTGGRNGYTF; CDR3nt: TGCAGCGTTGAAGAAGGTACAGGGGGTCGTAATGGCTACACCTTC
j_gene: TRBJ1-2; v_gene: TRBV6-6; d_gene: NA; abundance: NA; len: 15; CDR3aa: CASSYRGEVNYGYTF; CDR3nt: TGTGCCAGCAGTTACAGAGGGGAAGTGAACTATGGCTACACCTTC
j_gene: TRBJ1-1; v_gene: TRBV5-1; d_gene: TRBD1; abundance: NA; len: 16; CDR3aa: CASRVLGTGILGEAFF; CDR3nt: TGCGCCAGCAGAGTGTTAGGGACAGGGATATTAGGTGAAGCTTTCTTT
j_gene: TRBJ1-4; v_gene: TRBV5-1; d_gene: NA; abundance: NA; len: 14; CDR3aa: CASSFRQTNEKLFF; CDR3nt: TGCGCCAGCAGCTTTCGCCAAACTAATGAAAAACTGTTTTTT
j_gene: TRBJ2-2; v_gene: TRBV5-1; d_gene: TRBD1; abundance: few; len: 15; CDR3aa: CASSGRDRNTGELFF; CDR3nt: TGCGCCAGCAGCGGCCGGGACAGGAACACCGGGGAGCTGTTTTTT
j_gene: TRBJ2-5; v_gene: TRBV5-1; d_gene: NA; abundance: NA; len: 13; CDR3aa: CASSPTFTETQYF; CDR3nt: TGCGCCAGCAGCCCGACATTTACAGAGACCCAGTACTTC
j_gene: TRBJ1-1; v_gene: TRBV28; d_gene: TRBD1; abundance: NA; len: 14; CDR3aa: CASSIKGAGTEAFF; CDR3nt: TGTGCCAGCAGTATCAAGGGGGCGGGGACTGAAGCTTTCTTT
j_gene: TRBJ1-1; v_gene: TRBV9; d_gene: TRBD1; abundance: NA; len: 16; CDR3aa: CASSARQGRVGTEAFF; CDR3nt: TGTGCCAGCAGCGCGAGACAGGGGCGGGTAGGCACTGAAGCTTTCTTT
j_gene: TRBJ1-1; v_gene: TRBV6-4; d_gene: NA; abundance: NA; len: 13; CDR3aa: CASRDSENTEAFF; CDR3nt: TGTGCCAGCAGAGATTCTGAGAACACTGAAGCTTTCTTT
j_gene: TRBJ2-4; v_gene: TRBV28; d_gene: NA; abundance: NA; len: 17; CDR3aa: CASSPRPSIIAKNIQYF; CDR3nt: TGTGCCAGCAGTCCGCGCCCTAGCATAATAGCCAAAAACATTCAGTACTTC
j_gene: TRBJ1-2; v_gene: TRBV2; d_gene: NA; abundance: NA; len: 13; CDR3aa: CASSELAGYGYTF; CDR3nt: TGTGCCAGCAGTGAATTGGCAGGGTATGGCTACACCTTC
j_gene: TRBJ1-4; v_gene: TRBV10-1; d_gene: NA; abundance: few; len: 13; CDR3aa: CASSVSTNEKLFF; CDR3nt: TGCGCCAGCAGTGTATCAACTAATGAAAAACTGTTTTTT
j_gene: TRBJ1-3; v_gene: TRBV6-5; d_gene: NA; abundance: few; len: 13; CDR3aa: CASQTAFGNTIYF; CDR3nt: TGTGCCAGCCAGACAGCTTTTGGAAACACCATATATTTT
j_gene: TRBJ2-1; v_gene: TRBV9; d_gene: NA; abundance: once; len: 15; CDR3aa: CASSVTSGFGDEQFF; CDR3nt: TGTGCCAGCAGCGTAACCAGTGGTTTCGGGGATGAGCAGTTCTTC
j_gene: TRBJ1-5; v_gene: TRBV5-1; d_gene: NA; abundance: NA; len: 18; CDR3aa: CASSFFQSPAGGNQPQHF; CDR3nt: TGCGCCAGCAGCTTTTTTCAGAGTCCGGCGGGGGGCAATCAGCCCCAGCATTTT
j_gene: TRBJ2-7; v_gene: TRBV7-7; d_gene: TRBD1; abundance: few; len: 13; CDR3aa: CASSTRTGREQYF; CDR3nt: TGTGCCAGCAGCACTAGGACAGGGCGGGAGCAGTACTTC
j_gene: TRBJ2-1; v_gene: TRBV6-5; d_gene: NA; abundance: NA; len: 14; CDR3aa: CASSYSPQGNEQFF; CDR3nt: TGTGCCAGCAGTTACTCCCCGCAGGGTAATGAGCAGTTCTTC
j_gene: TRBJ2-1; v_gene: TRBV7-3; d_gene: NA; abundance: NA; len: 14; CDR3aa: CASSLLAGYNEQFF; CDR3nt: TGTGCCAGCAGCTTACTCGCAGGCTACAATGAGCAGTTCTTC
j_gene: TRBJ2-7; v_gene: TRBV7-9; d_gene: TRBD2; abundance: NA; len: 15; CDR3aa: CASSNAGEGDYEQYF; CDR3nt: TGTGCCAGCTCGAACGCGGGAGAAGGAGACTACGAGCAGTACTTC
j_gene: TRBJ2-3; v_gene: TRBV25-1; d_gene: TRBD2; abundance: NA; len: 15; CDR3aa: CASSDIAGDADTQYF; CDR3nt: TGTGCCAGCAGTGATATAGCGGGAGACGCAGATACGCAGTATTTT
j_gene: TRBJ1-2; v_gene: TRBV6-5; d_gene: TRBD1; abundance: NA; len: 14; CDR3aa: CASSARDRAYGYTF; CDR3nt: TGTGCCAGCAGTGCCCGGGACAGAGCTTATGGCTACACCTTC
j_gene: TRBJ2-7; v_gene: TRBV7-9; d_gene: TRBD2; abundance: NA; len: 14; CDR3aa: CASSSSGATYEQYF; CDR3nt: TGTGCCAGCAGCTCTAGCGGGGCCACCTACGAGCAGTACTTC
j_gene: TRBJ2-3; v_gene: TRBV11-3; d_gene: TRBD2; abundance: NA; len: 16; CDR3aa: CASSPGTSGGADTQYF; CDR3nt: TGTGCCAGCAGCCCAGGGACTAGCGGGGGGGCAGATACGCAGTATTTT
j_gene: TRBJ2-7; v_gene: TRBV28; d_gene: NA; abundance: few; len: 12; CDR3aa: CASSSGASEQYF; CDR3nt: TGTGCCAGCAGTTCCGGGGCCAGCGAGCAGTACTTC
j_gene: TRBJ2-1; v_gene: TRBV6-6; d_gene: TRBD2; abundance: NA; len: 15; CDR3aa: CASSYDHGGAGEQFF; CDR3nt: TGTGCCAGCAGTTACGACCACGGGGGGGCGGGTGAGCAGTTCTTC
j_gene: TRBJ2-5; v_gene: TRBV7-3; d_gene: TRBD2; abundance: once; len: 17; CDR3aa: CASSSGTSGGPQETQYF; CDR3nt: TGTGCCAGCAGCTCCGGGACTAGCGGGGGGCCACAAGAGACCCAGTACTTC
j_gene: TRBJ1-3; v_gene: TRBV9; d_gene: NA; abundance: NA; len: 16; CDR3aa: CASSDPRRGSGNTIYF; CDR3nt: TGTGCCAGCAGCGATCCCCGGCGGGGCTCTGGAAACACCATATATTTT